Following are 26 T cell receptor beta chains from one sample sequenced in a study of spatial heterogeneity in lung cancer. The time point here: sample taken at primary tumor resection. In each case, whole RNA from tumor, nontumor lung or frozen PBMC was sequenced unsorted. From the 5' RACE reads, TCRdb called clonotypes with MiXCR, one entry per CDR3 protein. The table shows around 89,000 distinct CDR3 sequences, with more than 10% occurring only once. The sequenced sample was PBMCs, obtained at surgery. These receptors all stem from a male donor with early-stage non-small cell lung cancer.

Only a few counts were recorded for this clonotype. V usage is TRBV20-1 and J usage is TRBJ1-3; D is possibly TRBD1 (6 bases). Deletions cut 8 bases from V and 5 bases from J, with 10 bases between. The CDR3 totals 11 residues. Germline CDR1 reads DFQATT; CDR2 reads SNEGSKA (reference sequence). CDR3: CSWGARNTIYF. The CDR3 coding sequence is TGCAGTTGGGGGGCAAGAAACACCATATATTTT.

This clonotype was seen many times. The rearrangement links TRBV7-6 to TRBJ2-3; D gene unclear. The CDR3 consists of 13 residues. CDR1 SGHVS and CDR2 FNYEAQ come from the germline V gene. The V and J ends lost 5 bases and 2 bases respectively, with 8 bases between them. The CDR3 is CASSPGATDTQYF. Here the CDR3 DNA reads TGTGCCAGCAGCCCCGGAGCCACAGATACGCAGTATTTT.

This clonotype was observed a few times. The chain combines TRBV21-1 with TRBJ1-1; whether TRBD1, the table's D call, matches the DNA was not checked. TRBV21-1 is marked as a pseudogene. The CDR3 has 13 amino acids. The CDR3 DNA reads as TGTGCCAGCAGTCTGACAGGGGAAGCCGAAGCTTTCTTT. This translates into CASSLTGEAEAFF.

The CDR3 DNA reads TGCAGCGTGGCCCCGGACGGATTATACGAGCAGTACTTC. Protein sequence: CSVAPDGLYEQYF. The rearrangement uses TRBV29-1 and TRBJ2-7; no reliable D call. The CDR3 length is 13 residues. Trimming pared 6 bases from V and 4 bases from J, leaving 16 bases between. Germline loops: CDR1 SQVTM, CDR2 ANQGSEA.

The chain recombines TRBV28 with TRBJ2-1; no clear D. Germline V lookup: CDR1 MDHEN, CDR2 SYDVKM. V lost 8 bases and J 7 bases, leaving 9 bases between the germline ends. This CDR3 is built from 11 residues. The CDR3 coding sequence is TGTGCCAGCCTGTCTAGGAATGAGCAGTTCTTC. Its translation is CASLSRNEQFF.

This clonotype was detected only a few times. The rearrangement links TRBV5-1 to TRBJ2-1; 9 bases line up with TRBD2. The CDR3 runs to 15 residues. With V trimmed by 8 bases and J by 0 bases, 6 bases remained unmatched. Germline V gene sequence: CDR1 SGHRS, CDR2 YFSETQ. CDR3: CASWNSGSSYNEQFF. CDR3 nucleotides: TGCGCCAGTTGGAATAGCGGGAGCTCCTACAATGAGCAGTTCTTC.

In this sample, this clonotype turned up many times. The chain employs TRBV5-1 and TRBJ1-1; TRBD1 agrees at 10 bases. Germline values: CDR1 SGHRS, CDR2 YFSETQ. This CDR3 has 13 amino acids. Trimming at V came to 3 bases and at J to 4 bases, leaving 0 bases not matched to a gene. The CDR3 sequence: CASSWTGGTEAFF. The DNA of the CDR3 is TGCGCCAGCAGCTGGACAGGGGGCACTGAAGCTTTCTTT.

As for this clonotype: This is likely a read error, given that the CDR3 carries no conserved phenylalanine or tryptophan at its end. The gene calls are TRBV24-1 and TRBJ2-1, with D uncertain. This CDR3 is 11 amino acids long. The germline CDR1 and CDR2 sequences are KGHDR and SFDVKD. V was clipped by 6 bases and J by 10 bases, with 9 bases between them. CDR3 DNA sequence: TGTGCCACCAGTTCAGAGGCGGAGCAGTTCATC. Residues: CATSSEAEQFI.

This sequence joins TRBV20-1 and TRBJ2-5, with D perhaps matching TRBD1 or TRBD2 (7 bases each). CDR1 is DFQATT, CDR2 SNEGSKA, per germline (reference sequence). The V gene lost 0 bases and the J gene lost 1 base, with 15 bases spanning the gap. The CDR3 is made up of 16 amino acids. Here the CDR3 reads CSARETGGQTQETQYF. The CDR3 DNA reads as TGCAGTGCTAGAGAAACGGGGGGACAGACCCAAGAGACCCAGTACTTC.

This clonotype has just a few counts. The chain is built from TRBV12-3 or TRBV12-4 and TRBJ2-7, with 12 bases identical to TRBD2. J was trimmed by 4 bases and V by 5 bases; bases with no gene match: 9. This CDR3 spans 16 amino acids. The CDR3 is CASSPAETSGGYEQYF. DNA of the CDR3: TGTGCCAGCAGTCCCGCCGAGACTAGCGGGGGTTACGAGCAGTACTTC.

V and J are TRBV11-2 and TRBJ2-5, with D perhaps assigned TRBD1 or TRBD2 (6 bases each). The V gene's germline CDR1 is SGHAT and CDR2 FQNNGV. The CDR3 is made up of 16 amino acids. V was shortened by 3 bases and J by 4 bases, with 18 bases between the two germline ends. The CDR3 sequence: CASSFSGGGQAETQYF. The CDR3 DNA is TGTGCCAGCAGCTTTTCCGGGGGCGGTCAGGCAGAGACCCAGTACTTC.

The chain has TRBV6-2 or TRBV6-3 and TRBJ2-2, with 7 bases identical to TRBD2. CDR1 is MNHEY and CDR2 is SVGEGT in the germline V gene. The CDR3 is 15 residues long. The trim removed 4 bases at V and 5 bases at J, leaving 7 bases unmatched. CDR3 protein: CASSWSGGRTGELFF. CDR3 sequence (DNA): TGTGCCAGCAGTTGGTCGGGAGGCAGAACCGGGGAGCTGTTTTTT.

This clonotype appeared many times. The chain couples TRBV7-3 to TRBJ2-2; D gene uncertain. This CDR3 is built from 11 residues. Germline V gene lookup returns CDR1 SGHTA and CDR2 FQGTGA. Trimming shortened V by 5 bases and J by 6 bases, and 4 bases separated the two germline ends. The CDR3 coding sequence is TGTGCCAGCAGCGGGGCCGGGGAGCTGTTTTTT. Protein product: CASSGAGELFF.

There are many counts of this clonotype. The chain combines TRBV9 with TRBJ2-7; TRBD2 aligns across 11 bases. This CDR3 contains 17 residues. CDR1 and CDR2 (germline): SGDLS, YYNGEE. Trimming cost V 2 bases and J 0 bases; bases outside gene matches: 7. The CDR3 nucleotides are TGTGCCAGCAGCGTCGGGACTAGCGGATATTTCTCCTACGAGCAGTACTTC. This gives the protein CASSVGTSGYFSYEQYF.

The table lists this clonotype with a few counts. The DNA for the CDR3 is TGTGCCAGCAGGCCTGCCGGGACAGTTGGTGTTGGCGAGCAGTACTTC. This gives the protein CASRPAGTVGVGEQYF. The rearrangement links TRBV28 to TRBJ2-7; 7 bases align to TRBD1. Per germline, CDR1 MDHEN and CDR2 SYDVKM. Trimming at V came to 6 bases and at J to 6 bases, leaving 17 bases not matched to a gene. The CDR3 runs 16 residues.

The CDR3 loop reads CASSFYPLAGQGHNEQYF. The CDR3 nucleotides are TGTGCCAGCAGTTTTTACCCCTTGGCGGGACAGGGTCATAACGAGCAGTACTTC. V gene TRBV27 combines with J gene TRBJ2-7; the match to TRBD1 covers 9 bases. V trimming: 3 bases; J trimming: 5 bases; junction bases outside the gene matches: 17. The CDR3 runs 18 residues. From germline, CDR1 is MNHEY and CDR2 SMNVEV (reference sequence).

The genes are TRBV24-1 and TRBJ1-2; 7 bases fit TRBD1. The germline V gene encodes CDR1 KGHDR and CDR2 SFDVKD. This CDR3 contains 15 residues. V trimming: 9 bases; J trimming: 3 bases; junction bases outside the gene matches: 12. The CDR3 sequence is CATQGGGGSDYGYTF. In DNA form, the CDR3 reads TGTGCCACCCAAGGAGGAGGGGGCTCTGACTATGGCTACACCTTC.

J is TRBJ2-2 and V is TRBV29-1; 12 bases fit TRBD1. Per germline, CDR1 SQVTM and CDR2 ANQGSEA. The CDR3 is 14 residues long. Trimming took 6 bases from V and 7 from J; bases not matched to a gene: 6. CDR3 loop: CSVRGQGAGGELFF. The CDR3 DNA follows: TGCAGCGTGCGGGGACAGGGGGCTGGCGGGGAGCTGTTTTTT.

This clonotype was found many times. This chain joins TRBV10-3 and TRBJ1-4, with TRBD1 as a possible D gene (5 bases). CDR1 and CDR2 (germline): ENHRY, SYGVKD. The CDR3 contains 16 residues. V was shortened by 8 bases and J by 0 bases, with 16 bases between the two germline ends. The CDR3 sequence: CAIGNAGIATNEKLFF. CDR3 DNA sequence: TGTGCCATCGGAAATGCAGGGATAGCAACTAATGAAAAACTGTTTTTT.

J is TRBJ2-1 and V is TRBV11-1; D is possibly TRBD2 (7 bases). Germline V CDR1 and CDR2: SGHAT, FQDESV (reference sequence). The V end was cut by 8 bases, the J end by 1 base, with 15 bases between. The CDR3 length is 15 residues. CDR3 bases: TGTGCCAGCGATGGCGGGGGCCTATCCTACAATGAGCAGTTCTTC. It is translated as CASDGGGLSYNEQFF.

This clonotype was detected ten times or more. The chain has TRBV28 and TRBJ1-4, with a possible D match to TRBD1 (6 bases). The CDR3 is made up of 13 amino acids. From germline, CDR1 is MDHEN and CDR2 SYDVKM. Trimming pared 6 bases from V and 2 bases from J, leaving 7 bases between. The CDR3, as DNA: TGTGCCAGCAGGCAGGGGACTAATGAAAAACTGTTTTTT. Translated: CASRQGTNEKLFF.

As regards this clonotype: Since a much larger clone is just one base distant, this may be a read error. This is likely a read error, given that the CDR3 carries no conserved phenylalanine or tryptophan at its end. This chain joins TRBV10-3 and TRBJ2-1; 8 nucleotides match TRBD1. Germline CDR1 is ENHRY and CDR2 is SYGVKD. J gave up 7 bases and V 4 bases, and 3 bases lay outside the gene matches. The length of the CDR3 is 13 residues. Here the CDR3 DNA reads TGTGCCATCAGTGCCCAGGGGGCGAATGAGCAGTTCTCC. Its protein is CAISAQGANEQFS.

In this sample, this clonotype turned up a few times. V usage is TRBV4-1 and J usage is TRBJ1-1; D remains unclear. Trimming took off 1 base at V and 7 bases at J, with 16 bases between the two ends. CDR1 and CDR2 from the germline V gene are MGHRA and YSYEKL. The CDR3 runs 15 residues. The CDR3 DNA follows: TGCGCCAGCAGCCAAGCTCGGTTAGGAGCGATTGAAGCTTTCTTT. Translated, it gives CASSQARLGAIEAFF.

In its sample, this clonotype was seen many times. The V call is TRBV15, the J call TRBJ2-3, with a tentative D call TRBD2 (6 bases). CDR3 size: 16 residues. Germline V gene lookup returns CDR1 LNHNV and CDR2 YYDKDF (reference sequence). The V gene lost 1 base and the J gene lost 4 bases, with 15 bases spanning the gap. The chain's CDR3 is CATSRGAVPGADTQYF. CDR3 nucleotide sequence: TGTGCCACCAGCAGAGGGGCAGTCCCGGGGGCAGATACGCAGTATTTT.

This clonotype was seen a few times. The chain employs TRBV20-1 and TRBJ1-1; the D is unclear. CDR1 is DFQATT, CDR2 SNEGSKA, per germline (reference sequence). The CDR3 extends over 11 amino acids. V dropped 6 bases and J dropped 9 bases, with 14 bases sitting between them. CDR3 sequence (DNA): TGCAGTGCCTCTTGGATGGTGCAAGCTTTCTTT. Translation gives CSASWMVQAFF.

This clonotype was seen a handful of times. The CDR3 coding sequence is TGTGCCAGCAGCTTAGTCGCGGGAGGGCCCGGTGAGCAGTTCTTC. Its translation: CASSLVAGGPGEQFF. The V and J genes are TRBV7-2 and TRBJ2-1, with 9 bases that match TRBD2. After removal of 1 base from V and 9 bases from J, the junction contained 7 bases not matched to a gene. This CDR3 is 15 amino acids long. Germline loops: CDR1 SGHTA, CDR2 FQGNSA.